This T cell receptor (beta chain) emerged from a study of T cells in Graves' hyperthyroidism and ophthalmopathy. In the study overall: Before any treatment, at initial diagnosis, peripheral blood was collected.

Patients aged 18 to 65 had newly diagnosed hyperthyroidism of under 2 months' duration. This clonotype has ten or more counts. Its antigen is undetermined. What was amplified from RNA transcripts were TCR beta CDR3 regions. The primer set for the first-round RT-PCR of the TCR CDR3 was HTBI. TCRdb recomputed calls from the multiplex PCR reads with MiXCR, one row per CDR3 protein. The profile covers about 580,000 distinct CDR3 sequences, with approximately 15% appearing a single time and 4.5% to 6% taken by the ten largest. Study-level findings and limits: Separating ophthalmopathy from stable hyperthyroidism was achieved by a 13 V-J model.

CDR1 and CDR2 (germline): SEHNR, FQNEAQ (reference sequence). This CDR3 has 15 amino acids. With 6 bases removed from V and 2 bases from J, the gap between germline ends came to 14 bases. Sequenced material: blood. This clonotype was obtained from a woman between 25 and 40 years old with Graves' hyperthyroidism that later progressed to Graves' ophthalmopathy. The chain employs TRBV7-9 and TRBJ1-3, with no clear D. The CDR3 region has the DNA TGTGCCAGCAGGGCACTTGCGTCCACTGGAAACACCATATATTTT. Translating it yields CASRALASTGNTIYF.